Sequencing of this T cell receptor beta chain was carried out in a study of shared clonotypes between healthy human individuals. Broader study findings: Clonotype sharing across donors was expected to vary with sequencing depth.

Germline CDR1 reads SNHLY; CDR2 reads FYNNEI. This CDR3 is built from 11 residues. With 4 bases removed from V and 4 bases from J, the gap between germline ends came to 5 bases. This clone was seen only once. Its cognate antigen is unknown. Among the unsorted PBMC samples, replicate PCRs used approximately 320 ng DNA, roughly 33,000 T cell genomes. Profiling relied on immunoSEQ multiplex PCR, and the TCRdb table lists in-frame clones only, not all of them. The sample has around 440,000 clones; more than 70% are singletons. The chain links TRBV2 to TRBJ2-7; D uncertain. This receptor was taken from a middle-aged woman in good health. Some clones in this sample may be carry-over from other donors' samples. Source material: PBMCs. CDR3 DNA: TGTGCCAGCAGTGTTGTGTACGAGCAGTACTTC. It translates to CASSVVYEQYF. The full variable domain, rest sourced from reference TRBV2 and TRBJ2-7, is EPEVTQTPSHQVTQMGQEVILRCVPISNHLYFYWYRQILGQKVEFLVSFYNNEISEKSEIFDDQFSVERPDGSNFTLKIRSTKLEDSAMYFCASSVVYEQYFGPGTRLTVT.